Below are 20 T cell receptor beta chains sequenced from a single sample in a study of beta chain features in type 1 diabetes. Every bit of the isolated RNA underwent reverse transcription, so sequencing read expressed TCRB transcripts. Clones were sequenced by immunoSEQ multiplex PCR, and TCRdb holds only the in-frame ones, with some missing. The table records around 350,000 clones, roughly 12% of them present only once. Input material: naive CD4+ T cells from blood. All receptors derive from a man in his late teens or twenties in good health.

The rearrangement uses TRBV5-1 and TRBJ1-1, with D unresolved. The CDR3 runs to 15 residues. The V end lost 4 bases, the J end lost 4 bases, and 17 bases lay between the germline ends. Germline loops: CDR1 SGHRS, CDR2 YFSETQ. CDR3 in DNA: TGCGCCAGCAGCAACGGGAGATTAGGTGGCACTGAAGCTTTCTTT. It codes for CASSNGRLGGTEAFF.

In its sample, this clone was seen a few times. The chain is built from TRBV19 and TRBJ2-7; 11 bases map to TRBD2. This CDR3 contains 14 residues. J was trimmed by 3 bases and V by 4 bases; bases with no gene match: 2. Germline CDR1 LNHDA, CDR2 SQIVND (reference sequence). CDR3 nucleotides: TGTGCCAGTAGTAAGCTAGCGGGGGGCTACGAGCAGTACTTC. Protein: CASSKLAGGYEQYF.

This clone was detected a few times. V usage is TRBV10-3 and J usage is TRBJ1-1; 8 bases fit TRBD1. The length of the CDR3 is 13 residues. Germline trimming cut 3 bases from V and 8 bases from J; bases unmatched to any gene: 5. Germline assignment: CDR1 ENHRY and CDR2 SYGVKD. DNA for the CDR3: TGTGCCATCAGTGAACGGGACAGGCCAGAAGCTTTCTTT. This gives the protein CAISERDRPEAFF.

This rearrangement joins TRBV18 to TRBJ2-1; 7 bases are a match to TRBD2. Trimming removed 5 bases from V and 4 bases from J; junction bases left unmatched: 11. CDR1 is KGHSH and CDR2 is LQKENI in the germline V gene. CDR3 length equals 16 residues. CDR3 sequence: CASSKVGEAGYNEQFF. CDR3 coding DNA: TGTGCCAGCTCAAAGGTCGGGGAAGCGGGATACAATGAGCAGTTCTTC.

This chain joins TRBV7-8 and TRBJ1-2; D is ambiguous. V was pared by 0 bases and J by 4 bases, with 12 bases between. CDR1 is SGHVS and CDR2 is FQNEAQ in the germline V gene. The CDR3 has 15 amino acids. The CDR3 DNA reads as TGTGCCAGCAGCTTAGCCACGAGTATGATCTATGGCTACACCTTC. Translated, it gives CASSLATSMIYGYTF.

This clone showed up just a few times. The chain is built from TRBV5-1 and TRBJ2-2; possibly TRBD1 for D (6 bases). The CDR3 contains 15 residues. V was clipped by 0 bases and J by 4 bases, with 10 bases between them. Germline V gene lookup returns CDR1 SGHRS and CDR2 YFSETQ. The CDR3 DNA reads TGCGCCAGCAGCTTGGCCGCAGGGGCCACCGGGGAGCTGTTTTTT. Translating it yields CASSLAAGATGELFF.

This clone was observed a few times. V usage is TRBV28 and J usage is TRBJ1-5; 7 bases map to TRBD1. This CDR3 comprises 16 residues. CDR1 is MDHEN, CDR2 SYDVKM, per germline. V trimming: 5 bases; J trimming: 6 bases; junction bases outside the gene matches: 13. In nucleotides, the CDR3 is TGTGCCAGCAGTGGGGACAGTTTAGTAGTGGGTCAGCCCCAGCATTTT. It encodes CASSGDSLVVGQPQHF.

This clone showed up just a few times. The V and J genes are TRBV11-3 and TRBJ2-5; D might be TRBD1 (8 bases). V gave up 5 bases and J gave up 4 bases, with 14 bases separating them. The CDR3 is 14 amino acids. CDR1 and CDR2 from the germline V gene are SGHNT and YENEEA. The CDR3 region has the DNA TGTGCCAGCAGCCCCACAGGGGGGGCAGAGACCCAGTACTTC. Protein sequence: CASSPTGGAETQYF.

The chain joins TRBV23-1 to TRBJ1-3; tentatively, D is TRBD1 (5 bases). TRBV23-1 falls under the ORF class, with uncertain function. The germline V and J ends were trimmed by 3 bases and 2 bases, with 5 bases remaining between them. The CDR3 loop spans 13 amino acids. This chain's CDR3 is CASSHRAGNTIYF. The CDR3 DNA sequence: TGCGCCAGCAGTCACAGGGCTGGAAACACCATATATTTT.

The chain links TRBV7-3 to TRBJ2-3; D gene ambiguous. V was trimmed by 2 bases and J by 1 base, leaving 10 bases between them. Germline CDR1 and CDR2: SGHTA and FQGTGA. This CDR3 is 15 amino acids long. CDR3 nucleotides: TGTGCCAGCAGCTTACAACCCCCGGGCACAGATACGCAGTATTTT. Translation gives CASSLQPPGTDTQYF.

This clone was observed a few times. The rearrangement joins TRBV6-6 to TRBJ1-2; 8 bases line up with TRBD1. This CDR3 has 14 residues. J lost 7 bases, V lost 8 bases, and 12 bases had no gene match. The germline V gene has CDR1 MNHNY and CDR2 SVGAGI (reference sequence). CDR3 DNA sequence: TGTGCCAGCGAGAATCAGGGGGCATTGCGTGGCTACACCTTC. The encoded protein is CASENQGALRGYTF.

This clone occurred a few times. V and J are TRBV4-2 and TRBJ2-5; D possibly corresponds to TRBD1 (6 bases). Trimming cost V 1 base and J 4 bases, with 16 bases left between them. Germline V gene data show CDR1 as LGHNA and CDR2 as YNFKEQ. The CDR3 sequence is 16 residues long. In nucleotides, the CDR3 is TGTGCCAGCAGCCAAGGTGATAAGGGGGTCGGAGAGACCCAGTACTTC. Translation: CASSQGDKGVGETQYF.

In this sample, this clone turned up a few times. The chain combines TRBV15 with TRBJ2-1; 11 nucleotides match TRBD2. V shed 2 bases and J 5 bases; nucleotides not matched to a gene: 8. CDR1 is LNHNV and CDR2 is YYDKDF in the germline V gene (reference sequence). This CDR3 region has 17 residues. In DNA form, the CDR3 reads TGTGCCACCAGCAGATCGGGACTAGCGGATCGTAACAATGAGCAGTTCTTC. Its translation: CATSRSGLADRNNEQFF.

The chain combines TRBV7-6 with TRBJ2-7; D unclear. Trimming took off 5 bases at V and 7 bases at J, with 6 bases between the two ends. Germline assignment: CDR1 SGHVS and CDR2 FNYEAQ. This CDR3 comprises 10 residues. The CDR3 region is CASSGREQYF. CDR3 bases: TGTGCCAGCAGCGGCAGGGAGCAGTACTTC.

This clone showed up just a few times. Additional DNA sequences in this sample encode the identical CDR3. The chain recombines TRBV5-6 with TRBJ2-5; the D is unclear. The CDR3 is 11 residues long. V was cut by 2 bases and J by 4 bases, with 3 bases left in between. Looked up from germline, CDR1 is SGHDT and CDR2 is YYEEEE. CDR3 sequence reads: CASSLAETQYF. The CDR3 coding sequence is TGTGCCAGCAGCTTAGCAGAGACCCAGTACTTC. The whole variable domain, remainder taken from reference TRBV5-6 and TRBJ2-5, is DAGVTQSPTHLIKTRGQQVTLRCSPKSGHDTVSWYQQALGQGPQFIFQYYEEEERQRGNFPDRFSGHQFPNYSSELNVNALLLGDSALYLCASSLAETQYFGPGTRLLVL.

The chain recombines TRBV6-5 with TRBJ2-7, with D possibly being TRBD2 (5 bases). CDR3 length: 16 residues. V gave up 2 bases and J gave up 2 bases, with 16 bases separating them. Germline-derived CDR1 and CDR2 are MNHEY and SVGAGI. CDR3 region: CASSYDGSSVAYEQYF. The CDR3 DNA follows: TGTGCCAGCAGTTACGATGGTAGTAGCGTCGCCTACGAGCAGTACTTC.

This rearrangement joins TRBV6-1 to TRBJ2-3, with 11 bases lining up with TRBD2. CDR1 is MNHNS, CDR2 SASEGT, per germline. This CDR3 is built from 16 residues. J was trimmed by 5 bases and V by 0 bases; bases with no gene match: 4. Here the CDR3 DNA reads TGTGCCAGCAGTGAAGCGTCGGGACTAGCGGAAGATACGCAGTATTTT. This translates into CASSEASGLAEDTQYF.

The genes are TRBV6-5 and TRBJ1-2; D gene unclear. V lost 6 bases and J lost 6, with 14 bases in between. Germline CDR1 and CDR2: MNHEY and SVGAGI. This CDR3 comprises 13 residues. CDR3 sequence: CASSPRDSDGYTF. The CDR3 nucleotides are TGTGCCAGCAGCCCCCGGGATTCTGATGGCTACACCTTC.

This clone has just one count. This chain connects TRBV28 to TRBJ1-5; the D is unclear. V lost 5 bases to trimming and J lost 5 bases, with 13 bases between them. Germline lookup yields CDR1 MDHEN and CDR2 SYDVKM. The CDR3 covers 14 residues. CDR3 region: CASSNPVGDQPQHF. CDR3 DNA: TGTGCCAGCAGTAACCCGGTTGGAGATCAGCCCCAGCATTTT. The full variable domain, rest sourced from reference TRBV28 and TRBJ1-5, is DVKVTQSSRYLVKRTGEKVFLECVQDMDHENMFWYRQDPGLGLRLIYFSYDVKMKEKGDIPEGYSVSREKKERFSLILESASTNQTSMYLCASSNPVGDQPQHFGDGTRLSIL.

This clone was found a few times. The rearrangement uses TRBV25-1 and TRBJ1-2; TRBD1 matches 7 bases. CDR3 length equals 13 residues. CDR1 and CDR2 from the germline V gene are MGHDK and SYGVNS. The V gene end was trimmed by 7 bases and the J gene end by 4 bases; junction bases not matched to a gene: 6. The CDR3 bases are TGTGCCAGCACTGACAGGGAGGCCTATGGCTACACCTTC. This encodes CASTDREAYGYTF.